The T cell receptor beta chain described here comes from a study of blood T cell repertoires in COVID-19. Study-wide context: Sites in the United States, Italy and Spain provided acute and convalescent COVID-19 samples.

Per the original data handling: Counts of nucleated cells, estimated from reference gene primer amplification, were obtained. Clones were sequenced by immunoSEQ multiplex PCR, and TCRdb holds only the in-frame ones, with some missing. V and J calls plus clone size are reproduced from that table; the DNA served to infer D and trimming. The sample has 200,000 to 250,000 clones; roughly 89% are singletons. This clone was recorded only once. Germline assignment: CDR1 SEHNR and CDR2 FQNEAQ (reference sequence). V was pared by 5 bases and J by 4 bases, with 9 bases between. The CDR3 has 13 amino acids. The sequence derives from a man aged 25 to 40 who had recovered from COVID-19. The sequenced sample was peripheral blood. The chain is built from TRBV7-9 and TRBJ1-3; D call uncertain. This CDR3 is CASSPPEGNTIYF. The CDR3 nucleotides read TGTGCCAGCAGCCCCCCGGAGGGAAACACCATATATTTT.